Here is one T cell receptor (beta chain) with its context. Its antigen is as yet unknown. The CDR3 is 15 amino acids. V gave up 4 bases and J gave up 7 bases; unmatched junction bases: 10. The germline CDR1 and CDR2 sequences are SGHVS and FQNEAQ. Authors' data handling: Quality scores were absent from the junction-only immunoSEQ sequences, so filtering differed. TCRdb's copy holds only in-frame clones and misses some; the assay was immunoSEQ multiplex PCR. The DNA was the basis for D and trimming; V, J and clone size are from that table. Among fewer than 1 million clones listed, 95% to 97% were seen once. The data stem from a study of shared clonotypes between healthy human individuals. Findings and limits, study-wide: Though the depth was large, rarefaction showed that sorted-subset sequencing was incomplete.

As defined, naive CD8 cells were CD45RO-negative and positively selected for CCR7, with terminally differentiated effector memory CD45RA+ cells excluded. Sequencing was done on a sample of naive CD8+ T cells sorted from blood. The receptor was derived from a man aged 30 to 39 in good health. The V gene is TRBV7-8, the J gene TRBJ2-1; TRBD2 matches at 7 bases. The chain's CDR3 is CASSSAGTNTNEQFF. CDR3 DNA sequence: TGTGCCAGCAGCTCAGCGGGGACTAACACGAATGAGCAGTTCTTC. Filled out from reference TRBV7-8 and TRBJ2-1, the complete variable domain reads GAGVSQSPRYKVAKRGQDVALRCDPISGHVSLFWYQQALGQGPEFLTYFQNEAQLDKSGLPSDRFFAERPEGSVSTLKIQRTQQEDSAVYLCASSSAGTNTNEQFFGPGTRLTVL.